This TCR beta chain was profiled in a study of T cell changes during pregnancy in multiple sclerosis. V dropped 4 bases and J dropped 0 bases, with 10 bases sitting between them. The CDR3 runs 15 residues. Germline assignment: CDR1 LNHDA and CDR2 SQIVND (reference sequence). Generated by immunoSEQ multiplex PCR, the TCRdb table keeps only in-frame clones and is missing some. The table includes about 40,000 clones, nearly 90% detected once. The chain is built from TRBV19 and TRBJ1-3; TRBD1 is a possible D gene (6 bases). The source was CD4+ T cells from peripheral blood mononuclear cells, collected after pregnancy. The TCR was taken from a female donor with multiple sclerosis, enrolled in a pregnancy study. As DNA, the CDR3 is TGTGCCAGTAGTACGACAGGCAGCTCTGGAAACACCATATATTTT. Residues: CASSTTGSSGNTIYF.